This T cell receptor beta chain is from a study of control samples from healthy donors and cancer patients. Trimming took off 0 bases at V and 6 bases at J, with 9 bases between the two ends. This CDR3 comprises 13 residues. Germline V lookup: CDR1 LGHDT, CDR2 YNNKEL (reference sequence). The table lists this clone with a few counts. Profiled with immunoSEQ multiplex PCR; TCRdb holds only in-frame clones, not every one. Of 40,000 to 55,000 clones listed, over 90% are singletons. The receptor was derived from a woman between 50 and 59 years old with head and neck cancer. J is TRBJ2-7 and V is TRBV3-1 (or the pseudogene TRBV3-2); D uncertain. The source material was PBMCs. CDR3 in amino acids: CASSQDLSIEQYF. The CDR3 bases are TGTGCCAGCAGCCAAGATCTGAGCATCGAGCAGTACTTC.